The T cell receptor (beta chain) under discussion was sequenced for a study of CD8+ T cells in alopecia areata (dated by TCRdb to the late 2010s). A note on the overall study: Treated patients were enrolled in an open-label pilot trial of oral tofacitinib, 5 to 10 mg twice daily, for moderate-to-severe alopecia areata. Patients received tofacitinib for 6 to 18 months and were then followed off drug for 6 months to check for delayed response and recurrence. The study used high-throughput TCRbeta sequencing to examine T cell clonal expansion in alopecia areata, in both the C3H/HeJ mouse model and human patients. In humans, TCRbeta sequencing was performed on scalp tissue and on sorted CD4+ and CD8+ peripheral blood T cells from healthy controls and from patients with patchy or totalis/universalis alopecia areata. Biopsies were taken from tofacitinib-treated patients at baseline and at 4 and 24 weeks of treatment, and a later scalp biopsy was taken in several of the tofacitinib-treated patients. Clonality in the scalp was compared among normal scalp (n=4), patchy alopecia areata scalp (n=8), and alopecia totalis/universalis scalp (n=8). The RNA source kit depended on sample type: the PAXgene miRNA kit for fixed scalp, the miRNeasy kit for PBMCs, and the RNeasy kit for mouse skin. Amplification of TCRbeta CDR3 regions was done by immunoSEQ multiplex PCR using 35 Vbeta forward primers and 13 Jbeta reverse primers.

According to the study, the label for this sample's time point signals: baseline before oral tofacitinib. From alopecia areata patients, peripheral blood was collected along with lesional scalp punch biopsies. PBMCs were isolated by density centrifugation and stained for CD3, CD4 and CD8, and CD4+ and CD8+ T cells were sorted on a FACSAria. What the authors observed across the whole study: Unlike mouse skin, which is dominated by gammadelta T cells, normal human skin has resident alphabeta T cells that are also sequenced, and this complicates analysis of the scalp TCR repertoire. Shared TCR sequences between patients were less evident than in mice, which may be partly attributable to HLA diversity in the patient population. Compared with normal scalp, lesional scalp, particularly in alopecia totalis/universalis, had higher clonality and more expanded CD8+ clones, which suggests antigenic drive.

With regard to this clone: It lacks a known antigen. No much larger clonotype is one base removed from it; base qualities were not supplied.

Preparation of the library involved the immunoSEQ multiplex PCR assay. RNA was extracted from all samples and reverse transcribed into cDNA as template for TCR sequencing. First-strand cDNA was synthesized with SuperScript III using a 2:1 mix of oligo-dT and random hexamers. A synthetic immune receptor repertoire was used to measure amplification bias, and any remaining bias was corrected computationally. The authors' analysis ran thus. Raw reads were preprocessed to remove errors, and CDR3 was defined by IMGT conventions from the conserved cysteine to phenylalanine. Clonality was calculated as 1 minus Shannon entropy normalized by log2 of the number of productive unique TCRs. Whether each scalp clone was CD4 or CD8 was inferred by checking scalp TCRbeta sequences against the CD4 and CD8 repertoires from sorted blood. This immuneACCESS table, as held by TCRdb, lists in-frame sequences with V and J called but not all clones. Of the missing ones, under half trace to an unresolved V gene in checked studies; the others have no known cause. The DNA gave D and trimming, while V, J and clone size come from that table. Recorded for this sample are 65,000 to 75,000 clones; roughly half of them occurred a single time. The ten most abundant clones make up roughly a sixth of the sample.

The trim is 6 bases for V and 1 base for J, with a gap of 12 bases between the germline ends. Including cysteine and phenylalanine, the CDR3 has 14 amino acids. Only CDR3 DNA remains: 42 bases, in frame from the first base. The germline V gene yields ENHRY for CDR1 and SYGVKD for CDR2. The V and J genes are TRBV10-3 and TRBJ2-5; the D gene is perhaps TRBD1, on 6 matching bases. The receptor comes from a human donor with alopecia areata. The sequences come from CD8+ T cells sorted from blood, collected at week 0. The nucleotide sequence reads as follows: TGTGCCATCAGACCTGACAGGATCCAAGAGACCCAGTACTTC. This translates into CAIRPDRIQETQYF.